This TCR beta chain was identified in a study of T cell changes during pregnancy in multiple sclerosis. Using immunoSEQ multiplex PCR, the repertoire was profiled, and TCRdb retains in-frame clones only, with some absent. The sample yields about 80,000 clones, about 93% seen once. This sample comprised peripheral blood, obtained after pregnancy. The clonotype originates from a female donor in good health, enrolled as a control in a pregnancy study.

The CDR3 is CASSRTGLAYGETQYF. DNA for the CDR3: TGTGCCAGCTCACGGACGGGACTAGCGTATGGAGAGACCCAGTACTTC. The V and J genes are TRBV18 and TRBJ2-5, with 10 bases identical to TRBD2. The CDR3 sequence is 16 residues long. In germline, CDR1 is KGHSH, CDR2 LQKENI. The J segment lost 4 bases and the V segment lost 4 bases, leaving 9 bases of the junction unmatched.